This T cell receptor (beta chain) was obtained from a study of CD8 T cells in ankylosing spondylitis. The study, taken as a whole, reports: A TCR beta motif of about eight highly homologous variants seemed to mark ankylosing spondylitis blood. Matched ankylosing spondylitis synovial fluid reportedly contained a significantly enriched population of disease-linked clones. A subset of motif variants has previously been described in the synovial fluid and blood of reactive arthritis.

Of note for this clonotype: The antigen is unknown.

Preparation of TCR beta libraries was done by quantitative 5'-RACE with molecular barcodes. TCRdb used MiXCR to reprocess the 5' RACE reads, holding one entry per CDR3 protein. The sample has 350,000 to 450,000 distinct CDR3 sequences; about 25% are singletons. Trimming cost V 3 bases and J 9 bases, with 9 bases left between them. CDR3 length: 12 residues. The sample comprised blood, either unsorted or a sorted T cell fraction (not recorded which). The genes are TRBV12-3 or TRBV12-4 and TRBJ1-5, with D hard to call. This receptor was identified in a male donor with ankylosing spondylitis. CDR3 residues: CASSFAGGPQHF. The CDR3 DNA sequence: TGTGCCAGCAGTTTCGCCGGCGGGCCCCAGCATTTT.